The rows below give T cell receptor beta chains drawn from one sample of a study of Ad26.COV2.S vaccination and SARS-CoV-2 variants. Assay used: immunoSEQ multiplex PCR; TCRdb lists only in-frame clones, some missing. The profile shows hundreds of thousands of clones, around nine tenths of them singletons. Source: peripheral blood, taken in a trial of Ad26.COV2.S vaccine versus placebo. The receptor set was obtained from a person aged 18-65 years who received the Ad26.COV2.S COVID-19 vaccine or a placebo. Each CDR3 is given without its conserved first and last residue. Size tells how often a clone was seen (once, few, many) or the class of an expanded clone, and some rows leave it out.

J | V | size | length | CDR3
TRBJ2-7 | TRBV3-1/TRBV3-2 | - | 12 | ASSFRDGTYEQY
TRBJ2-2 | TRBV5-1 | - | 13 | ASSSGQGETGELF
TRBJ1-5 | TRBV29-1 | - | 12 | SVKGRGGNQPQH
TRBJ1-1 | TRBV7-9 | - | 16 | ASSLFSGTVNGNTEAF
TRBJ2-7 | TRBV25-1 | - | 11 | ASSDRGRYEQY
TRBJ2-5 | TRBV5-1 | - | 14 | ASSSKKRTQGETQY
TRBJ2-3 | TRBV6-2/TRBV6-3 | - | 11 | ASSPLGLWTQY
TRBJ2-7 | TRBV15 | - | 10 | ATSRQGHEQY
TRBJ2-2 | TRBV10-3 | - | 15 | AISGWTSGGFTGELF
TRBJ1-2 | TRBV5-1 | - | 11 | ASSPDGTYGYT
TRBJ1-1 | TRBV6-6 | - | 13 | ASSSPDRDATEAF
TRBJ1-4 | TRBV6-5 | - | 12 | ASTLRQGNEKLF
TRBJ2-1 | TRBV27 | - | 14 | ASSFPDRSSYNEQF
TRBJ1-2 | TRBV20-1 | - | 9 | SARDRFGYT
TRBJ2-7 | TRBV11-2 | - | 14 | ASSLAGTRGIYEQY
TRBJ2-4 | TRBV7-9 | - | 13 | ASSPHFLSKNIQY
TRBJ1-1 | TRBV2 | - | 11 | ASNRVGGTEAF
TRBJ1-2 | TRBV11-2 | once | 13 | ASSRFNGRGYGYT
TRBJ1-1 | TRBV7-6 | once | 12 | ASSLRGLNTEAF
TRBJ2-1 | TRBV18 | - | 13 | ASSPRGDREDEQF
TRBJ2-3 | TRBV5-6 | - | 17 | ASSSPGLAGGTSTDTQY
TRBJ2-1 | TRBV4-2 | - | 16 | ASSPTGVAGETYNEQF
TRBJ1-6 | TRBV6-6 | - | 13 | ASVSRSSYNSPLH
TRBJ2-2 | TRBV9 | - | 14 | ASSVVASGTTGELF
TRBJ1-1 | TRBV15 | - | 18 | ATSSLTLFGGGILNTEAF
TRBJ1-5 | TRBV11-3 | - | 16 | ASSLGWTGGQKGQPQH
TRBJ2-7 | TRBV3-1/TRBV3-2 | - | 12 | ASSLTGTSSEQY
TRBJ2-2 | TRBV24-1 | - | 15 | ATSDSGQKRGTGELF
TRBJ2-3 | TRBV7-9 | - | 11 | ASSLGTTDTQY
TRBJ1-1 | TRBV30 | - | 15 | AWSVRAALSMNTEAF
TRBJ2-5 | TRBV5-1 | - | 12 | ASSLAGNQETQY